Below, 9 T cell receptor beta chains from the same sample are listed, as sequenced in a study of blood T cell repertoires in COVID-19. TCRdb keeps only in-frame clones here, not all; method: immunoSEQ multiplex PCR. The sample has around 150,000 clones, 76% seen once. The sequencing sample was made of peripheral blood. The receptors come from a woman older than 75 with active or convalescent COVID-19.

The CDR3 loop is CASSRILAGSYNEQFF. CDR3 nucleotides: TGTGCCAGCAGCCGCATACTAGCGGGGTCCTACAATGAGCAGTTCTTC. The V call is TRBV3-1 (or the pseudogene TRBV3-2), the J call TRBJ2-1; TRBD2 aligns across 10 bases. Trimming removed 4 bases from V and 1 base from J; junction bases left unmatched: 4. The germline V gene has CDR1 LGHDT and CDR2 YNNKEL (reference sequence). The CDR3 has 16 amino acids.

This chain joins TRBV29-1 and TRBJ1-3; D may be TRBD1 (6 bases). The CDR3 totals 11 residues. In germline, CDR1 is SQVTM, CDR2 ANQGSEA. V was pared by 7 bases and J by 4 bases, with 8 bases between. The CDR3 bases are TGCAGCGCCGGACAGGGAAACACCATATATTTT. Its translation is CSAGQGNTIYF.

The rearrangement links TRBV10-3 to TRBJ1-6; D uncertain. The length of the CDR3 is 13 residues. Germline lookup yields CDR1 ENHRY and CDR2 SYGVKD. V was cut by 6 bases and J by 5 bases, with 8 bases left in between. CDR3 residues: CAIRGADNSPLHF. For the CDR3, the DNA is TGTGCCATCAGGGGAGCGGATAATTCACCCCTCCACTTT.

The chain combines TRBV7-8 with TRBJ2-2; 10 positions agree with TRBD1. Germline CDR1 reads SGHVS; CDR2 reads FQNEAQ. V lost 5 bases, J lost 6 bases, and 6 bases stayed unmatched. The CDR3 has 15 amino acids. The CDR3 bases are TGTGCCAGCAGCCCGACAGGGGGCTGGGCCGGGGAGCTGTTTTTT. Protein: CASSPTGGWAGELFF.

The chain has TRBV4-1 and TRBJ1-6; D not certain. V shed 3 bases and J shed 5 bases, with 14 bases lying between them. From germline, CDR1 is MGHRA and CDR2 YSYEKL. The CDR3 consists of 16 residues. In DNA, the CDR3 is TGCGCCAGCAGCCACCCGGTCGGGGTAGATAATTCACCCCTCCACTTT. Translated: CASSHPVGVDNSPLHF.

This clone was counted between two and nine times. This chain connects TRBV25-1 to TRBJ2-3, with TRBD2 as a possible D gene (5 bases). V was clipped by 6 bases and J by 4 bases, with 8 bases between them. The CDR3 length is 12 residues. Per the germline V gene, CDR1 is MGHDK and CDR2 is SYGVNS. The CDR3 nucleotides are TGTGCCAGCAGCGGGGTTTCAGATACGCAGTATTTT. Its protein is CASSGVSDTQYF. Drawing the rest from reference TRBV25-1 and TRBJ2-3, the complete variable domain is EADIYQTPRYLVIGTGKKITLECSQTMGHDKMYWYQQDPGMELHLIHYSYGVNSTEKGDLSSESTVSRIRTEHFPLTLESARPSHTSQYLCASSGVSDTQYFGPGTRLTVL.

In regard to this clone: Other DNA sequences from this sample encode an identical CDR3 as well. The CDR3 region is CASSFGQTNTEAFF. For the CDR3, the DNA is TGCGCCAGCAGCTTCGGACAGACAAACACTGAAGCTTTCTTT. The chain has TRBV5-1 and TRBJ1-1; a possible D gene is TRBD1 (6 bases). This CDR3 spans 14 amino acids. V dropped 2 bases and J dropped 2 bases, with 10 bases sitting between them. Germline V gene lookup returns CDR1 SGHRS and CDR2 YFSETQ.

V is TRBV5-5 and J is TRBJ2-1, with 14 positions matching TRBD2. V was clipped by 4 bases and J by 1 base; unmatched bases: 13. The germline V gene has CDR1 SGHKS and CDR2 YYEKEE (reference sequence). This CDR3 has 20 residues. The CDR3, as DNA: TGTGCCAGCAGCCCGACCCGGGGGACTAGCGGGGGAGGTTCCTACAATGAGCAGTTCTTC. This translates into CASSPTRGTSGGGSYNEQFF.

J is TRBJ1-1 and V is TRBV11-2, with D tentatively TRBD1 (6 bases). Germline CDR1 is SGHAT and CDR2 is FQNNGV. The CDR3 spans 16 residues. The ends were cut back, 3 bases at V and 1 base at J, with 15 bases in the middle. CDR3 region: CASSFGDTTANTEAFF. DNA for the CDR3: TGTGCCAGCAGCTTTGGGGACACTACGGCGAACACTGAAGCTTTCTTT.